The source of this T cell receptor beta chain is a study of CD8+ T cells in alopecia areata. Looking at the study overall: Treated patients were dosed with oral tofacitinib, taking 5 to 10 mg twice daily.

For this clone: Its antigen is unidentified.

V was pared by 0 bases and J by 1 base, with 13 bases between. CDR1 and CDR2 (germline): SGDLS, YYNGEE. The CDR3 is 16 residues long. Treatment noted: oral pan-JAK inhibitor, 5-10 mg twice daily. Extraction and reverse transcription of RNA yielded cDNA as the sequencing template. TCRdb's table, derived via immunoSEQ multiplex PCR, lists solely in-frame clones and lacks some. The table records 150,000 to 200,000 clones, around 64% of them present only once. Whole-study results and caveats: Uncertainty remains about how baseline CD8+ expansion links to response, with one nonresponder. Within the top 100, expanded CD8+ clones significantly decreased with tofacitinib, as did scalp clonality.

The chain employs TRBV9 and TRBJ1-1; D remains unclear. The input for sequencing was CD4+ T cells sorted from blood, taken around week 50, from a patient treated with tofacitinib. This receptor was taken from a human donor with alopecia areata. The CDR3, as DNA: TGTGCCAGCAGCGTAGGATCCGCCAGCCAGAACACTGAAGCTTTCTTT. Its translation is CASSVGSASQNTEAFF.